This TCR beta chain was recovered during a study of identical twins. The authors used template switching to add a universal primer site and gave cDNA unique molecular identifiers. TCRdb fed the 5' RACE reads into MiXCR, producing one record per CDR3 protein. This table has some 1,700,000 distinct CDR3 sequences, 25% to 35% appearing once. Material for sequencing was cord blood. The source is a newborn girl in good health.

This CDR3 reads CASSLSLFYGYTF. The DNA for the CDR3 is TGTGCCAGCAGTTTATCCCTGTTCTATGGCTACACCTTC. The J gene is TRBJ1-2, the V gene TRBV27; D is ambiguous. CDR1 and CDR2 from the germline V gene are MNHEY and SMNVEV (reference sequence). The V end lost 0 bases, the J end lost 4 bases, and 6 bases lay between the germline ends. CDR3 length: 13 amino acids.